This TCR beta chain is drawn from a study of cytomegalovirus exposure and HLA in healthy donors. General study results and limits: DRB1 had the most TCR associations and HLA-C the fewest, a later analysis found, with rates varying by HLA locus. Many donors carried some public TCRs, although rarity characterized most TCR sequences. In a later analysis, CMV-associated beta chains were mostly HLA-associated, it appeared.

The PCR had 60 Vbeta and 13 Jbeta primers. The table came from immunoSEQ multiplex PCR; TCRdb's copy has only in-frame clones and leaves some out. The repertoire holds about 160,000 clones, less than 85% seen once, with around 6.5% in the top ten. J lost 5 bases, V lost 5 bases, and 6 bases had no gene match. Germline V gene sequence: CDR1 SEHNR, CDR2 FQNEAQ (reference sequence). The CDR3 has 15 residues. Points on this clone: The antigen is unknown.

The sequenced sample was PBMCs. This TCR came from a man aged 50 to 60 in good health and CMV-seropositive. This chain joins TRBV7-9 and TRBJ2-2, with 9 nucleotides matching TRBD1. CDR3 protein: CASSPTGGYTGELFF. Here the CDR3 DNA reads TGTGCCAGCAGCCCGACAGGGGGATATACCGGGGAGCTGTTTTTT. The full variable domain, in which reference TRBV7-9 and TRBJ2-2 provide the parts outside the CDR3, is DTGVSQNPRHKITKRGQNVTFRCDPISEHNRLYWYRQTLGQGPEFLTYFQNEAQLEKSRLLSDRFSAERPKGSFSTLEIQRTEQGDSAMYLCASSPTGGYTGELFFGEGSRLTVL.